The T cell receptor beta chain described here comes from a study of cytomegalovirus exposure and HLA in healthy donors. There are 14 residues in the CDR3. Looked up from germline, CDR1 is SGHNT and CDR2 is YYREEE (reference sequence). V dropped 4 bases and J dropped 5; count of bases not matched to a gene: 7. This clone was picked up one time. It was with 60 Vbeta and 13 Jbeta primers that the PCR ran. Repertoires were generated with immunoSEQ multiplex PCR, while TCRdb's copy carries only in-frame clones and drops some. The sample includes approximately 180,000 clones, 77% of them seen just once. The chain has TRBV5-4 and TRBJ1-1, with 8 nucleotides matching TRBD1. The receptor comes from a woman in her sixties in good health and CMV-seropositive. Sequenced material: PBMCs. This CDR3 is CASSPQGARTEAFF. The DNA for the CDR3 is TGTGCCAGCAGCCCGCAGGGGGCCCGAACTGAAGCTTTCTTT.